The TCR beta chain under discussion was sequenced for a study of monozygotic twins with inflammatory bowel disease. Findings of the study overall: It was in IBD patients that TCRbeta diversity (inverse Simpson) was lower than in healthy co-twins.

For every TCR library, roughly 3,700 ng of total RNA was used. UMIs were attached via template switching, each with a 6-nucleotide sample barcode. TCRdb reprocessed the 5' RACE reads, keeping one entry per CDR3 protein, no DNA. This sample's table has roughly 170,000 distinct CDR3 sequences. As for this clonotype: Its target is unknown.

Sequencing input: blood. The sequence came from a human donor with ulcerative colitis or Crohn's disease, or a healthy co-twin of an affected twin (not recorded which).

The CDR3 spells CASSSAAGGVTGELFF. The chain recombines TRBV7-9 with TRBJ2-2; as DNA is missing, the TRBD2 call by TCRdb cannot be tested. Germline CDR1 reads SEHNR; CDR2 reads FQNEAQ (reference sequence). The CDR3 has 16 amino acids.